This T cell receptor beta chain was recorded in a study of metastatic and nonmetastatic thyroid tumors. Study information: Repertoires from malignant and benign thyroid patients were compared across blood and tumor or nodule tissue. General study findings and limits: Significantly greater TCR beta diversity was reportedly found in malignant thyroid tumors than in benign nodules (in blood and tumor).

TCRdb reanalyzed the PCR reads with MiXCR. The data hold about 40,000 clones, with 10% to 12% observed a single time. The table lists this clone with many counts. Its antigen is as yet unknown. Thyroid surgery had not been preceded by any treatment in any patient. Germline CDR1 and CDR2: MNHEY and SVGAGI. The V and J ends lost 2 bases and 2 bases respectively, with 10 bases between them. This CDR3 spans 15 amino acids. The clonotype comes from a female donor with papillary thyroid cancer or a benign thyroid nodule (not recorded which). Some clones in this sample may be carry-over from other donors' samples. Sample: blood. The chain links TRBV6-5 to TRBJ1-3, with D maybe TRBD1 (5 bases). The CDR3 loop reads CASSYTGVTGNTIYF. As DNA, the CDR3 is TGTGCCAGCAGTTACACGGGGGTAACTGGAAACACCATATATTTT.